These 17 T cell receptor beta chains share one sample of origin, sequenced in a study of cytomegalovirus exposure and HLA in healthy donors. The PCR contained 60 Vbeta and 13 Jbeta primers. Generated by immunoSEQ multiplex PCR, the TCRdb table keeps only in-frame clones and is missing some. Of under 200,000 clones in the sample, about four fifths were seen once. Material: PBMCs. The receptor source for this set is a woman between 45 and 60 years old in good health and CMV-seronegative.

This sequence joins TRBV19 and TRBJ1-1; 8 positions match TRBD1. CDR3 size: 13 residues. V lost 7 bases, J lost 5 bases, and 6 bases stayed unmatched. In germline, CDR1 is LNHDA, CDR2 SQIVND (reference sequence). This CDR3 is CASTRTGRTEAFF. CDR3 in DNA: TGTGCCAGTACCAGGACAGGGCGAACTGAAGCTTTCTTT.

V gene TRBV30 combines with J gene TRBJ2-5, with TRBD1 matching 11 bases. Germline lookup yields CDR1 GTSNPN and CDR2 SVGIG (reference sequence). CDR3 length equals 16 residues. Germline trimming cut 0 bases from V and 4 bases from J; bases unmatched to any gene: 7. The CDR3 bases are TGTGCCTGGAGTGTACTAGGGACAGGGGGTGGAGAGACCCAGTACTTC. This encodes CAWSVLGTGGGETQYF.

To note about this clone: The junction shows a germline mismatch at one end, possibly a read error. The chain links TRBV5-1 to TRBJ1-6; 7 bases match TRBD1. The CDR3 has 15 amino acids. From germline, CDR1 is SGHRS and CDR2 YFSETQ. This CDR3 reads CANSVGTAYNSPLHF. The CDR3 nucleotides read TGCGCCAACAGCGTTGGGACAGCTTATAATTCACCCCTCCACTTT.

The CDR3: CASSFRATGVDTIYF. The CDR3 DNA reads as TGTGCCAGCAGCTTCCGAGCGACAGGGGTGGACACCATATATTTT. The gene calls are TRBV7-2 and TRBJ1-3, with 8 nucleotides matching TRBD1. The CDR3 length is 15 residues. Germline V lookup: CDR1 SGHTA, CDR2 FQGNSA. Trimming took 3 bases from V and 8 from J; bases not matched to a gene: 9.

The CDR3 loop reads CASSSGQGGSYEQYF. CDR3 sequence (DNA): TGTGCCAGCAGCTCGGGACAGGGCGGTTCCTACGAGCAGTACTTC. The chain joins TRBV11-2 to TRBJ2-7; 9 nucleotides align to TRBD1. The CDR3 covers 15 residues. Germline CDR1 SGHAT, CDR2 FQNNGV. J was trimmed by 1 base and V by 4 bases; bases with no gene match: 5.

This sequence joins TRBV13 and TRBJ2-3; TRBD2 might be the D (6 bases). The germline V and J ends were trimmed by 2 bases and 0 bases, with 9 bases remaining between them. The length of the CDR3 is 15 residues. Per the germline V gene, CDR1 is PRHDT and CDR2 is FYEKMQ (reference sequence). CDR3 region: CASSLKSGSTDTQYF. As DNA, the CDR3 is TGTGCCAGCAGCTTAAAAAGCGGGAGCACAGATACGCAGTATTTT.

The chain joins TRBV13 to TRBJ2-3; 9 nucleotides agree with TRBD2. CDR1 and CDR2 (germline): PRHDT, FYEKMQ (reference sequence). J gave up 1 base and V 3 bases, and 14 bases lay outside the gene matches. The CDR3 is 19 amino acids. The CDR3 here is CASSLGSLAGPLGTDTQYF. Here the CDR3 DNA reads TGTGCCAGCAGCTTGGGGTCACTAGCGGGCCCCCTTGGCACAGATACGCAGTATTTT.

The V call is TRBV28, the J call TRBJ2-2; D perhaps matches TRBD1 (6 bases). CDR1 MDHEN and CDR2 SYDVKM come from the germline V gene. V gave up 6 bases and J gave up 6 bases, with 11 bases separating them. The CDR3 runs to 13 residues. The CDR3 sequence: CASSRYRAGELFF. The CDR3 DNA is TGTGCCAGCAGCCGCTACAGGGCCGGGGAGCTGTTTTTT.

This chain links TRBV4-2 with TRBJ2-1; the match to TRBD2 covers 8 bases. There are 15 residues in the CDR3. V lost 4 bases, J lost 0 bases, and 2 bases stayed unmatched. CDR1 and CDR2 (germline): LGHNA, YNFKEQ. The CDR3 DNA is TGTGCCAGCAGCCCGGCGGGGGGCTCCTACAATGAGCAGTTCTTC. Amino acid sequence: CASSPAGGSYNEQFF.

The chain has TRBV4-1 and TRBJ1-5; D is possibly TRBD1 (5 bases). The CDR3 spans 17 residues. Germline assignment: CDR1 MGHRA and CDR2 YSYEKL. V gave up 1 base and J gave up 6 bases, with 19 bases separating them. The chain's CDR3 is CASSQGSGKGLAQPQHF. As DNA, the CDR3 is TGCGCCAGCAGCCAAGGAAGTGGAAAGGGGTTGGCTCAGCCCCAGCATTTT.

The V and J genes are TRBV19 and TRBJ2-7; tentative D call: TRBD1 (6 bases). The CDR3 consists of 17 residues. Germline V gene lookup returns CDR1 LNHDA and CDR2 SQIVND (reference sequence). The V and J ends lost 1 base and 2 bases respectively, with 18 bases between them. CDR3 protein: CASSIVGRGAQTYEQYF. The DNA of the CDR3 is TGTGCCAGTAGTATAGTGGGCAGGGGCGCCCAAACCTACGAGCAGTACTTC. The full variable domain, its missing parts supplied by reference TRBV19 and TRBJ2-7, is DGGITQSPKYLFRKEGQNVTLSCEQNLNHDAMYWYRQDPGQGLRLIYYSQIVNDFQKGDIAEGYSVSREKKESFPLTVTSAQKNPTAFYLCASSIVGRGAQTYEQYFGPGTRLTVT.

Concerning this clone: Other DNA sequences in the sample encode the same CDR3. This chain's CDR3 is CASSTGNTEAFF. CDR3 nucleotide sequence: TGTGCCAGCAGCACAGGGAACACTGAAGCTTTCTTT. This sequence joins TRBV6-5 and TRBJ1-1; possible D gene TRBD1, 5 bases. This CDR3 is built from 12 residues. Germline CDR1 MNHEY, CDR2 SVGAGI. V lost 6 bases and J lost 1, with 6 bases in between.

J is TRBJ1-5 and V is TRBV30; D is undetermined. This CDR3 is built from 15 residues. Germline assignment: CDR1 GTSNPN and CDR2 SVGIG (reference sequence). V shed 2 bases and J shed 0 bases, with 11 bases lying between them. This chain's CDR3 is CAWSPGSRSNQPQHF. CDR3 DNA sequence: TGTGCCTGGAGTCCGGGGAGTCGTAGCAATCAGCCCCAGCATTTT.

The V gene is TRBV19, the J gene TRBJ2-5; 10 bases align to TRBD2. With the DNA end fitting TRBJ2-7 better, the J assignment may be wrong. The CDR3 covers 16 residues. Germline loops: CDR1 LNHDA, CDR2 SQIVND (reference sequence). DNA of the CDR3: TGTGCCAGTAGTACCAGGACTAGCGGATCTCACTACGAGCAGTACTTC. Its protein is CASSTRTSGSHYEQYF.

V usage is TRBV9 and J usage is TRBJ2-2, with a weak D call TRBD1 (6 bases). The V end was cut by 0 bases, the J end by 3 bases, with 15 bases between. The CDR3 is made up of 17 amino acids. The V gene's germline CDR1 is SGDLS and CDR2 YYNGEE. CDR3 sequence: CASSVDPVQGYTGELFF. CDR3 bases: TGTGCCAGCAGCGTAGATCCCGTGCAGGGGTACACCGGGGAGCTGTTTTTT.

The V and J genes are TRBV7-2 and TRBJ1-6; D gene ambiguous. Germline V gives CDR1 SGHTA, CDR2 FQGNSA. This CDR3 is 16 amino acids long. V was clipped by 1 base and J by 10 bases, with 17 bases between them. Here the CDR3 reads CASSLGVRARDSPLHF. CDR3 DNA sequence: TGTGCCAGCAGCTTAGGTGTGAGGGCGAGAGACTCACCCCTCCACTTT. The full variable domain, its missing parts supplied by reference TRBV7-2 and TRBJ1-6, is GAGVSQSPSNKVTEKGKDVELRCDPISGHTALYWYRQSLGQGLEFLIYFQGNSAPDKSGLPSDRFSAERTGGSVSTLTIQRTQQEDSAVYLCASSLGVRARDSPLHFGNGTRLTVT.

This clone was seen once. The chain links TRBV5-1 to TRBJ2-5; 8 bases agree with TRBD1. The end of the DNA fits TRBJ2-7 better, so the J call may be wrong. The CDR3 is made up of 15 amino acids. CDR1 and CDR2 from the germline V gene are SGHRS and YFSETQ. The CDR3 region is CASSAQQTGAYEQYF. The CDR3 DNA sequence: TGCGCCAGCAGCGCCCAACAGACAGGGGCCTACGAGCAGTACTTC.